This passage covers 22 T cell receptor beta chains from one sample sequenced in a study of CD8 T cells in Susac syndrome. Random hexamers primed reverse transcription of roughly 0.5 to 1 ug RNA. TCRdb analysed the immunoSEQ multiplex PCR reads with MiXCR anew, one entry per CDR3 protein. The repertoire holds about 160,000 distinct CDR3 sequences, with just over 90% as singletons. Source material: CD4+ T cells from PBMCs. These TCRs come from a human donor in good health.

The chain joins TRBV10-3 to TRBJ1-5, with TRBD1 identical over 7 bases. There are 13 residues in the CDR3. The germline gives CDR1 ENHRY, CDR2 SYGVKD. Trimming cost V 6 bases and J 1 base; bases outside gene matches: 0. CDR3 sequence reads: CAIRGQSNQPQHF. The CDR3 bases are TGTGCCATCAGGGGACAGAGCAATCAGCCCCAGCATTTT.

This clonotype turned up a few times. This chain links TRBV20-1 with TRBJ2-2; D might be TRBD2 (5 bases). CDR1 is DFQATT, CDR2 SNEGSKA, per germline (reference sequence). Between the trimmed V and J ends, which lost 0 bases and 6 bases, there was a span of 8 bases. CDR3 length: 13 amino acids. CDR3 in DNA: TGCAGTGCTAGAGATCGCGGGCCCGGGGAGCTGTTTTTT. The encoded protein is CSARDRGPGELFF.

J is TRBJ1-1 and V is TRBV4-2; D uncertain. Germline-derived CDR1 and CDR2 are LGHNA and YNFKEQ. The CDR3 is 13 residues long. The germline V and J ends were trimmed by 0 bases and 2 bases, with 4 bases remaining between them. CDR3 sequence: CASSQDYNTEAFF. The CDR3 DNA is TGTGCCAGCAGCCAAGATTATAACACTGAAGCTTTCTTT.

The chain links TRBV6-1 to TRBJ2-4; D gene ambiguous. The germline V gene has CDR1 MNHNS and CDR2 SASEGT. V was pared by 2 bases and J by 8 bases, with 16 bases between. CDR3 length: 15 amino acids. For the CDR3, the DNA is TGTGCCAGCAGTGAAACCGCGGAGTCGGAGTACATTCAGTACTTC. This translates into CASSETAESEYIQYF.

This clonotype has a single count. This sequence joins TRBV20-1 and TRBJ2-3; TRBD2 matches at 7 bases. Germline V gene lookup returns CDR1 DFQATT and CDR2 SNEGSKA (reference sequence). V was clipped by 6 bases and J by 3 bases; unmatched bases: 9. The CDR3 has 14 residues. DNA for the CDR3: TGCAGTGCCAGACCTTGGGGGGGGACAGATACGCAGTATTTT. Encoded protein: CSARPWGGTDTQYF.

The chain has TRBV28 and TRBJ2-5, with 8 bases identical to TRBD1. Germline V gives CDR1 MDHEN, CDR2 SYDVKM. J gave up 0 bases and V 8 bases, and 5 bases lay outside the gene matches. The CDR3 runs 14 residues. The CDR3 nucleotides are TGTGCCAGCGGGTGGACAGGGTACCAAGAGACCCAGTACTTC. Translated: CASGWTGYQETQYF.

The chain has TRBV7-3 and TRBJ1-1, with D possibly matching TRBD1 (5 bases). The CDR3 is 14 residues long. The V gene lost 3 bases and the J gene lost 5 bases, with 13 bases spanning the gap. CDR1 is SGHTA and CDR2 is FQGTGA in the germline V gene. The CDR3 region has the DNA TGTGCCAGCAGCTTTAACGACGGGGGAACTGAAGCTTTCTTT. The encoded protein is CASSFNDGGTEAFF. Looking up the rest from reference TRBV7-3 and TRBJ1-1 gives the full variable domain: GAGVSQTPSNKVTEKGKYVELRCDPISGHTALYWYRQSLGQGPEFLIYFQGTGAADDSGLPNDRFFAVRPEGSVSTLKIQRTERGDSAVYLCASSFNDGGTEAFFGQGTRLTVV.

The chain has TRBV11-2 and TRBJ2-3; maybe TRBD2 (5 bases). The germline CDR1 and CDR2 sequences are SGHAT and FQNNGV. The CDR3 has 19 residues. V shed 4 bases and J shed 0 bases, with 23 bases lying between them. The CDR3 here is CASSSRGRGARGSTDTQYF. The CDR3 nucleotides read TGTGCCAGCAGCTCGAGAGGACGGGGAGCACGGGGAAGCACAGATACGCAGTATTTT.

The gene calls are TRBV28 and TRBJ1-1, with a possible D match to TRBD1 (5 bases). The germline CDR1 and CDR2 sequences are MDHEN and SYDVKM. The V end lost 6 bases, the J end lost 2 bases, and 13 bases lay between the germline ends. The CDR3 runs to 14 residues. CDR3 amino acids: CASRGEQTNTEAFF. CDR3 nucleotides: TGTGCCAGCAGAGGGGAACAAACCAACACTGAAGCTTTCTTT.

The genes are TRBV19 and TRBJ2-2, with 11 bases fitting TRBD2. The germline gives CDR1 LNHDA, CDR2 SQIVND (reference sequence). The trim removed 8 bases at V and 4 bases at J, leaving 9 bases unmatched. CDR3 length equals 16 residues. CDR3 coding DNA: TGTGCCAGTGGGACCGGACTAGCGGGCTTCACCGGGGAGCTGTTTTTT. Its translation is CASGTGLAGFTGELFF.

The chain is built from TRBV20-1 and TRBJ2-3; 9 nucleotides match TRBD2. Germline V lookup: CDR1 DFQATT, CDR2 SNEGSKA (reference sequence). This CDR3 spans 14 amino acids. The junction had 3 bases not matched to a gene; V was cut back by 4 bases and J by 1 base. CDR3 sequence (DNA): TGCAGTGCTATAGCGGGAGCCGGCACAGATACGCAGTATTTT. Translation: CSAIAGAGTDTQYF.

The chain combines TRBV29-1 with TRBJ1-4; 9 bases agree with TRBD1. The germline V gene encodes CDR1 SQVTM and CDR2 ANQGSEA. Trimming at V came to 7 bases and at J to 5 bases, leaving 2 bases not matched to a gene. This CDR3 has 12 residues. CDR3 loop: CSAGTGNEKLFF. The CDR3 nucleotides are TGCAGCGCCGGGACAGGGAATGAAAAACTGTTTTTT.

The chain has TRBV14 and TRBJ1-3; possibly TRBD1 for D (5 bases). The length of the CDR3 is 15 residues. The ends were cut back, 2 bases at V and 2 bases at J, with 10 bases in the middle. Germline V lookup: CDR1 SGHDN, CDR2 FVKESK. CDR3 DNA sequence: TGTGCCAGCAGCCAATTCAGCAGGGCTGGAAACACCATATATTTT. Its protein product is CASSQFSRAGNTIYF.

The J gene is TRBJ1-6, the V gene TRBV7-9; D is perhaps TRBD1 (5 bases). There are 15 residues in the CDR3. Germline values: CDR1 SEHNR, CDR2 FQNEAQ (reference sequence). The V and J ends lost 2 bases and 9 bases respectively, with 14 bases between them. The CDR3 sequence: CASSLTRTRGSPLHF. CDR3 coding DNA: TGTGCCAGCAGCTTAACCCGGACTAGGGGTTCACCCCTCCACTTT. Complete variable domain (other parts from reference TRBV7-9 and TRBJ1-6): DTGVSQNPRHKITKRGQNVTFRCDPISEHNRLYWYRQTLGQGPEFLTYFQNEAQLEKSRLLSDRFSAERPKGSFSTLEIQRTEQGDSAMYLCASSLTRTRGSPLHFGNGTRLTVT.

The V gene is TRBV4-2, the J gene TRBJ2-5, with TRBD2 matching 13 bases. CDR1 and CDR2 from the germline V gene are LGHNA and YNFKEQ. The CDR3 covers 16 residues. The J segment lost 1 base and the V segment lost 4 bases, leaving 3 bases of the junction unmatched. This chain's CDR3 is CASSPRLAGGQETQYF. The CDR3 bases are TGTGCCAGCAGCCCCAGACTAGCGGGGGGCCAAGAGACCCAGTACTTC.

CDR3 in amino acids: CSARQGARNSPLHF. CDR3 DNA sequence: TGCAGTGCTCGGCAGGGGGCTAGGAATTCACCCCTCCACTTT. This chain connects TRBV20-1 to TRBJ1-6, with TRBD1 identical over 8 bases. The CDR3 contains 14 residues. Germline CDR1 DFQATT, CDR2 SNEGSKA (reference sequence). The trim removed 5 bases at V and 7 bases at J, leaving 7 bases unmatched.

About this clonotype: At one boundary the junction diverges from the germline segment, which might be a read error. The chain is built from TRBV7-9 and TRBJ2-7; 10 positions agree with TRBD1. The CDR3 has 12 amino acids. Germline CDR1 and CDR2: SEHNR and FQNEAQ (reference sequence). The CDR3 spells CASSLADRGLHF. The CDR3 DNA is TGTGCCAGCAGCTTGGCCGACAGGGGGCTACACTTC.

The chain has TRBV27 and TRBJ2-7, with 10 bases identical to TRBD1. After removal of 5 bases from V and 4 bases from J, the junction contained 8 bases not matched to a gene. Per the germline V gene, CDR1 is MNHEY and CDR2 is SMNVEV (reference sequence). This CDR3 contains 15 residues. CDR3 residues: CASSGTGTGVYEQYF. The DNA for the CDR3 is TGTGCCAGCAGTGGAACCGGGACAGGGGTATACGAGCAGTACTTC.

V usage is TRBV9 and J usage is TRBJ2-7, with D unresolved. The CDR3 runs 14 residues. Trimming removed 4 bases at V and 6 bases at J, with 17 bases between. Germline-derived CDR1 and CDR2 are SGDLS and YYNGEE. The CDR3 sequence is CASSPHSDFGEQYF. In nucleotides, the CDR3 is TGTGCCAGCAGCCCTCACAGCGATTTCGGCGAGCAGTACTTC.

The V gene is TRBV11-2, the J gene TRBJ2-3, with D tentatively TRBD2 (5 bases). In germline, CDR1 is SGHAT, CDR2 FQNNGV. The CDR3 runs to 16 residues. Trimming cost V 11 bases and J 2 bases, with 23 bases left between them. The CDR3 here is CAGKRSGTTPTDTQYF. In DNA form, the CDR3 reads TGTGCCGGAAAGCGGTCGGGAACCACCCCCACAGATACGCAGTATTTT.

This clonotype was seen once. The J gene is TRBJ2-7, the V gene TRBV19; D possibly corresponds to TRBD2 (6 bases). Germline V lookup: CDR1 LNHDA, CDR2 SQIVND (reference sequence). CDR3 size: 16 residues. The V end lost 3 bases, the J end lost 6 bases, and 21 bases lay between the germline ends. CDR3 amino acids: CASSMALDGTGGEQYF. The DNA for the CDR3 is TGTGCCAGTAGTATGGCCTTGGACGGGACTGGGGGCGAGCAGTACTTC.

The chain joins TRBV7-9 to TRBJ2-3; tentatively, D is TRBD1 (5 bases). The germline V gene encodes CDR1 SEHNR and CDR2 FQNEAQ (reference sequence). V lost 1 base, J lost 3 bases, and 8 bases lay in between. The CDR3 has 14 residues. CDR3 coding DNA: TGTGCCAGCAGCTTAGGACAGATAACAGATACGCAGTATTTT. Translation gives CASSLGQITDTQYF.